These 24 T cell receptor beta chains share one sample of origin, sequenced in a study of PD-L1 blockade in urothelial cancer. Here immunoSEQ multiplex PCR was the method, and the copy in TCRdb shows in-frame clones only, minus some. The table shows about 69,000 clones, with around 90% occurring only once. The sequences come from PBMCs, collected around atezolizumab (anti-PD-L1) treatment. Receptors were obtained from a man between 60 and 75 years old with urothelial cancer.

The chain combines TRBV11-2 with TRBJ2-5, with 9 nucleotides matching TRBD2. This CDR3 region has 15 residues. The ends lost 8 bases at V and 2 bases at J; junction bases unmatched: 9. CDR1 is SGHAT, CDR2 FQNNGV, per germline. The CDR3 coding sequence is TGTGCCAGCTCTAGGGCGGGGGGGCCACAAGAGACCCAGTACTTC. Translating it yields CASSRAGGPQETQYF.

The CDR3 here is CASSLVDRFNEKLFF. As DNA, the CDR3 is TGTGCCAGCAGCTTAGTGGACAGATTTAATGAAAAACTGTTTTTT. V and J are TRBV7-9 and TRBJ1-4, with TRBD1 as a possible D gene (6 bases). V lost 1 base and J 4 bases, leaving 10 bases between the germline ends. CDR3 length equals 15 residues. The germline gives CDR1 SEHNR, CDR2 FQNEAQ (reference sequence).

This sequence joins TRBV28 and TRBJ1-2; D is unresolved. The length of the CDR3 is 16 residues. The V gene's germline CDR1 is MDHEN and CDR2 SYDVKM. V was shortened by 5 bases and J by 0 bases, with 16 bases between the two germline ends. As DNA, the CDR3 is TGTGCCAGCAGTGAAGACGCAGGTAACGCTAACTATGGCTACACCTTC. This translates into CASSEDAGNANYGYTF.

The chain's CDR3 is CASSLEQYNSPLHF. The CDR3 bases are TGTGCCAGCAGCTTAGAACAGTATAATTCACCCCTCCACTTT. The chain uses TRBV7-9 and TRBJ1-6; D unresolved. Germline lookup yields CDR1 SEHNR and CDR2 FQNEAQ (reference sequence). This CDR3 contains 14 residues. V was pared by 1 base and J by 4 bases, with 5 bases between.

Only a few counts were recorded for this clone. V gene TRBV4-1 combines with J gene TRBJ2-7; tentatively, D is TRBD2 (7 bases). V gave up 4 bases and J gave up 4 bases, with 17 bases separating them. The CDR3 is 15 amino acids. The germline CDR1 and CDR2 sequences are MGHRA and YSYEKL. The CDR3 region has the DNA TGCGCCAGCAGCCCCGGGTGGGGGGGGCTGTACGAGCAGTACTTC. Translated: CASSPGWGGLYEQYF.

This clone was observed a few times. The V and J genes are TRBV10-3 and TRBJ1-4, with 7 bases that match TRBD1. The CDR3 runs 15 residues. Germline CDR1 and CDR2: ENHRY and SYGVKD. V dropped 2 bases and J dropped 0; count of bases not matched to a gene: 0. CDR3 in DNA: TGTGCCATCAGTGAGACAGGGGCAACTAATGAAAAACTGTTTTTT. It codes for CAISETGATNEKLFF.

This clone was counted between two and nine times. The CDR3 loop is CASCTGRTSGELFF. DNA of the CDR3: TGTGCCAGCTGTACAGGACGCACCTCGGGGGAGCTGTTTTTT. The chain carries TRBV2 and TRBJ2-2, with D tentatively TRBD1 (5 bases). Trimming removed 8 bases at V and 8 bases at J, with 18 bases between. Germline CDR1 SNHLY, CDR2 FYNNEI. This CDR3 has 14 amino acids.

V gene TRBV15 combines with J gene TRBJ2-1; 7 positions agree with TRBD2. The CDR3 covers 16 residues. Per the germline V gene, CDR1 is LNHNV and CDR2 is YYDKDF (reference sequence). The V and J ends lost 1 base and 5 bases, in that order; junction bases with no gene match: 8. The CDR3 spells CATSRVSLATHNEQFF. CDR3 DNA sequence: TGTGCCACCAGCAGAGTATCACTAGCGACCCACAATGAGCAGTTCTTC.

V gene TRBV9 combines with J gene TRBJ2-3; TRBD2 aligns across 12 bases. Losses at the gene ends were 3 bases for V and 4 bases for J; bases not matched to a gene: 9. This CDR3 region has 17 residues. Germline lookup yields CDR1 SGDLS and CDR2 YYNGEE. Here the CDR3 DNA reads TGTGCCAGCAGCGAGAGGCCTAGCGGGGGGGGTGCAGATACGCAGTATTTT. This gives the protein CASSERPSGGGADTQYF.

Turning to this clone: At one end the junction does not follow the germline gene, possibly because of a read error. This rearrangement joins TRBV28 to TRBJ1-2; no reliable D call. Germline V gene sequence: CDR1 MDHEN, CDR2 SYDVKM. The CDR3 consists of 13 residues. The CDR3 protein is CASMEAQRQAIGF. The CDR3 DNA reads TGTGCCAGCATGGAGGCTCAGAGGCAGGCGATCGGCTTC.

The V gene is TRBV9, the J gene TRBJ2-1; D unresolved. V gave up 0 bases and J gave up 5 bases, with 18 bases separating them. Per germline, CDR1 SGDLS and CDR2 YYNGEE. The CDR3 runs to 17 residues. The CDR3 region has the DNA TGTGCCAGCAGCGTAGACGTGAGGAGAGGCCCCAACAATGAGCAGTTCTTC. Residues: CASSVDVRRGPNNEQFF. Complete variable domain (other parts from reference TRBV9 and TRBJ2-1): DSGVTQTPKHLITATGQRVTLRCSPRSGDLSVYWYQQSLDQGLQFLIQYYNGEERAKGNILERFSAQQFPDLHSELNLSSLELGDSALYFCASSVDVRRGPNNEQFFGPGTRLTVL.

V and J are TRBV11-2 and TRBJ2-7, with TRBD1 identical over 9 bases. CDR3 size: 16 residues. The germline CDR1 and CDR2 sequences are SGHAT and FQNNGV. Trimming took 1 base from V and 4 from J; bases not matched to a gene: 8. CDR3 protein: CASSLGPGQGSYEQYF. DNA of the CDR3: TGTGCCAGCAGCTTAGGTCCGGGACAGGGCTCATACGAGCAGTACTTC.

J is TRBJ1-3 and V is TRBV6-5; 7 bases agree with TRBD1. The CDR3 is made up of 14 amino acids. Trimming cost V 4 bases and J 3 bases; bases outside gene matches: 3. Looked up from germline, CDR1 is MNHEY and CDR2 is SVGAGI. The chain's CDR3 is CASSLGQIGNTIYF. The CDR3 DNA reads TGTGCCAGCAGTTTGGGACAGATTGGAAACACCATATATTTT.

The chain has TRBV4-2 and TRBJ2-3; 12 positions match TRBD1. Unmatched junction bases numbered 15, after V lost 4 bases and J lost 4 bases. This CDR3 is 19 amino acids long. In germline, CDR1 is LGHNA, CDR2 YNFKEQ. The CDR3 here is CASSLQPGDRGRGADTQYF. The CDR3 DNA is TGTGCCAGCAGCCTCCAACCGGGGGACAGGGGGCGCGGGGCAGATACGCAGTATTTT.

The rearrangement uses TRBV28 and TRBJ2-7, with D possibly matching TRBD2 (5 bases). Trimming pared 6 bases from V and 0 bases from J, leaving 15 bases between. This CDR3 has 15 amino acids. From germline, CDR1 is MDHEN and CDR2 SYDVKM. DNA for the CDR3: TGTGCCAGCAGGGTTGGAGGACTGACCTCCTACGAGCAGTACTTC. It codes for CASRVGGLTSYEQYF.

This clone was seen a single time. The rearrangement uses TRBV10-1 and TRBJ2-3; 10 bases match TRBD2. Unmatched junction bases numbered 4, after V lost 3 bases and J lost 4 bases. The CDR3 has 15 amino acids. CDR1 and CDR2 from the germline V gene are WNHNN and SYGVQD (reference sequence). The CDR3 loop reads CASSDTSGNSDTQYF. The CDR3 DNA is TGCGCCAGCAGTGATACTAGCGGGAATTCAGATACGCAGTATTTT.

This clone occurred once. The gene calls are TRBV19 and TRBJ2-7, with unresolved D. V lost 3 bases and J lost 3, with 6 bases in between. Germline CDR1 and CDR2: LNHDA and SQIVND (reference sequence). This CDR3 is 12 amino acids long. The CDR3 loop is CASSIGSYEQYF. As DNA, the CDR3 is TGTGCCAGTAGTATTGGCAGCTACGAGCAGTACTTC.

This chain's CDR3 is CAWSVSWNTEAFF. CDR3 in DNA: TGTGCCTGGAGTGTTTCTTGGAACACTGAAGCTTTCTTT. The chain links TRBV30 to TRBJ1-1, with D unclear. Germline V gene data show CDR1 as GTSNPN and CDR2 as SVGIG (reference sequence). V was trimmed by 0 bases and J by 1 base, leaving 6 bases between them. This CDR3 spans 13 amino acids.

V usage is TRBV19 and J usage is TRBJ1-1; 8 nucleotides line up with TRBD1. Germline-derived CDR1 and CDR2 are LNHDA and SQIVND (reference sequence). The CDR3 consists of 14 residues. The ends lost 3 bases at V and 2 bases at J; junction bases unmatched: 2. CDR3 sequence: CASSMGQVNTEAFF. CDR3 in DNA: TGTGCCAGTAGTATGGGACAGGTAAACACTGAAGCTTTCTTT.

The rearrangement joins TRBV27 to TRBJ2-3, with TRBD2 matching over 9 bases. CDR3 length: 15 residues. The V gene end was trimmed by 5 bases and the J gene end by 14 bases; junction bases not matched to a gene: 17. Germline V gene lookup returns CDR1 MNHEY and CDR2 SMNVEV (reference sequence). The CDR3 nucleotides are TGTGCCAGCAGTGCGGGGGCGGGAGGGCCTCTTAACGTGTATTTT. This translates into CASSAGAGGPLNVYF.

This clone was counted ten times or more. This chain joins TRBV7-2 and TRBJ2-7; 11 bases fit TRBD2. The trim removed 2 bases at V and 0 bases at J, leaving 12 bases unmatched. Germline V gene sequence: CDR1 SGHTA, CDR2 FQGNSA. The CDR3 has 19 residues. CDR3 bases: TGTGCCAGCAGCTTACGCCTAGCGGGAGGCATAGCAAGCTCCTACGAGCAGTACTTC. Its translation is CASSLRLAGGIASSYEQYF.

The chain employs TRBV6-5 and TRBJ2-3; TRBD2 matches at 10 bases. V lost 0 bases, J lost 6 bases, and 0 bases stayed unmatched. The germline V gene has CDR1 MNHEY and CDR2 SVGAGI. The CDR3 length is 14 residues. The CDR3 sequence is CASSYSTSGDTQYF. DNA of the CDR3: TGTGCCAGCAGTTACTCGACTAGCGGGGATACGCAGTATTTT.

CDR3: CASSPGTGGAGYGYTF. CDR3 nucleotides: TGTGCCAGCTCACCAGGGACAGGGGGCGCGGGCTATGGCTACACCTTC. V gene TRBV18 combines with J gene TRBJ1-2; 12 bases align to TRBD1. Germline values: CDR1 KGHSH, CDR2 LQKENI. V shed 2 bases and J 4 bases; nucleotides not matched to a gene: 5. The CDR3 is made up of 16 amino acids. The full variable domain, with the rest looked up from reference TRBV18 and TRBJ1-2, is NAGVMQNPRHLVRRRGQEARLRCSPMKGHSHVYWYRQLPEEGLKFMVYLQKENIIDESGMPKERFSAEFPKEGPSILRIQQVVRGDSAAYFCASSPGTGGAGYGYTFGSGTRLTVV.

The gene calls are TRBV7-2 and TRBJ2-7, with D perhaps TRBD2 (5 bases). Between the trimmed V and J ends, which lost 2 bases and 7 bases, there was a span of 15 bases. This CDR3 has 14 residues. Germline V gene data show CDR1 as SGHTA and CDR2 as FQGNSA. DNA for the CDR3: TGTGCCAGCAGCTTAATGGACTCCCCCCAGGAGCAGTACTTC. Translating it yields CASSLMDSPQEQYF. Drawing the rest from reference TRBV7-2 and TRBJ2-7, the complete variable domain is GAGVSQSPSNKVTEKGKDVELRCDPISGHTALYWYRQSLGQGLEFLIYFQGNSAPDKSGLPSDRFSAERTGGSVSTLTIQRTQQEDSAVYLCASSLMDSPQEQYFGPGTRLTVT.